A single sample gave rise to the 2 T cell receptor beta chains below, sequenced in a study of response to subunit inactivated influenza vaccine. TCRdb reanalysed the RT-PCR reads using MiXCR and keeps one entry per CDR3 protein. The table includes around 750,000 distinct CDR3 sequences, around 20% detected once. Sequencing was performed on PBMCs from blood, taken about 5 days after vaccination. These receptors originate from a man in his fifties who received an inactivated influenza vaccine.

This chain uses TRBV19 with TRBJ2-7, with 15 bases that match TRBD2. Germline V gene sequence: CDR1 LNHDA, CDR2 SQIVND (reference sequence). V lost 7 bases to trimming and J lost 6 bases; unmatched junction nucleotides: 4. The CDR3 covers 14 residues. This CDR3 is CASNPGLAGGEQYF. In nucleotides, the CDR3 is TGTGCCAGTAACCCGGGACTAGCGGGAGGCGAGCAGTACTTC.

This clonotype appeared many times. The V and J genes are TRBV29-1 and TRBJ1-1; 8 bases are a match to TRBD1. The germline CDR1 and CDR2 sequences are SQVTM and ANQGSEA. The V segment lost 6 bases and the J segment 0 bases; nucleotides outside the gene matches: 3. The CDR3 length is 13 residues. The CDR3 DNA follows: TGCAGCGTCAGACAGGGGATGAACACTGAAGCTTTCTTT. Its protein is CSVRQGMNTEAFF.